This T cell receptor beta chain was found in a study of cytomegalovirus exposure and HLA in healthy donors. Primers included in the PCR were 60 Vbeta and 13 Jbeta primers. Sequenced by immunoSEQ multiplex PCR; TCRdb stores in-frame clones only, minus some. The table shows about 170,000 clones, with approximately 78% occurring only once. This CDR3 spans 13 amino acids. Germline loops: CDR1 GTSNPN, CDR2 SVGIG (reference sequence). Unmatched junction bases numbered 6, after V lost 7 bases and J lost 5 bases. Sequenced sample: PBMCs. The TCR sequence derives from a woman in her late teens or twenties in good health and CMV-seronegative. This sequence joins TRBV30 and TRBJ2-5, with 11 bases lining up with TRBD1. This CDR3 reads CASQDRGLETQYF. In DNA form, the CDR3 reads TGTGCCTCCCAGGACAGGGGGCTTGAGACCCAGTACTTC.